One and the same sample provided the 27 T cell receptor beta chains below, sequenced in a study of blood T cell repertoires in COVID-19. TCRdb's copy holds only in-frame clones and misses some; the assay was immunoSEQ multiplex PCR. The sample consists of around 340,000 clones, around nine tenths of them appearing once. Sample: peripheral blood. Source of these receptors: an older woman with COVID-19, enrolled during active disease.

This chain joins TRBV15 and TRBJ1-2, with 9 bases aligning to TRBD1. Germline V gene lookup returns CDR1 LNHNV and CDR2 YYDKDF (reference sequence). The length of the CDR3 is 15 residues. Trimming cost V 3 bases and J 7 bases; bases outside gene matches: 9. The CDR3 region has the DNA TGTGCCACCAGCAGGTTTTCCGGGACAGGGACTGGCTACACCTTC. Translation: CATSRFSGTGTGYTF.

The V and J genes are TRBV7-9 and TRBJ2-5; TRBD2 might be the D (7 bases). Per germline, CDR1 SEHNR and CDR2 FQNEAQ (reference sequence). V was trimmed by 4 bases and J by 2 bases, leaving 17 bases between them. CDR3 length: 16 amino acids. The CDR3 protein is CASSWGGQGRQETQYF. The CDR3 DNA is TGTGCCAGCAGCTGGGGAGGGCAGGGGCGACAAGAGACCCAGTACTTC.

A single count supports this clone. The rearrangement joins TRBV11-2 to TRBJ1-6; weak D call: TRBD1 (6 bases). Trimming stripped 4 bases from V and 7 bases from J, with 11 bases between. The CDR3 totals 14 residues. Germline V gene data show CDR1 as SGHAT and CDR2 as FQNNGV. The CDR3 is CASSSRQGNSPLHF. For the CDR3, the DNA is TGTGCCAGCAGCTCACGCCAGGGGAATTCACCCCTCCACTTT. Full variable domain (missing parts from reference TRBV11-2 and TRBJ1-6): EAGVAQSPRYKIIEKRQSVAFWCNPISGHATLYWYQQILGQGPKLLIQFQNNGVVDDSQLPKDRFSAERLKGVDSTLKIQPAKLEDSAVYLCASSSRQGNSPLHFGNGTRLTVT.

This chain joins TRBV6-1 and TRBJ1-5; tentatively, D is TRBD1 (6 bases). CDR3 length: 16 residues. Germline V lookup: CDR1 MNHNS, CDR2 SASEGT. The germline V and J ends were trimmed by 4 bases and 0 bases, with 13 bases remaining between them. The CDR3 coding sequence is TGTGCCAGCAGTGCTAGACAGGCGTATAGCAATCAGCCCCAGCATTTT. Translating it yields CASSARQAYSNQPQHF.

This chain uses TRBV7-9 with TRBJ2-1; D may be TRBD2 (5 bases). V lost 4 bases and J lost 12, with 19 bases in between. The CDR3 is 14 amino acids. Looked up from germline, CDR1 is SEHNR and CDR2 is FQNEAQ (reference sequence). The DNA for the CDR3 is TGTGCCAGCAGCTCGGAGGCGAGTACTGGAAGGCAGTTCTTC. It yields the protein CASSSEASTGRQFF.

This sequence joins TRBV14 and TRBJ1-2; D remains ambiguous. Per the germline V gene, CDR1 is SGHDN and CDR2 is FVKESK. Deletions cut 3 bases from V and 4 bases from J, with 18 bases between. This CDR3 comprises 16 residues. The CDR3 bases are TGTGCCAGCAGCCATGCCCCGGGAGCCTCCTCCTATGGCTACACCTTC. This translates into CASSHAPGASSYGYTF.

This chain joins TRBV15 and TRBJ2-1; 7 nucleotides agree with TRBD2. The germline gives CDR1 LNHNV, CDR2 YYDKDF (reference sequence). The V and J ends lost 0 bases and 8 bases, in that order; junction bases with no gene match: 10. The CDR3 length is 16 residues. DNA for the CDR3: TGTGCCACCAGCAGAGAGGGGCGGGGGTCCAGGTATGAGCAGTTCTTC. Translating gives CATSREGRGSRYEQFF.

V is TRBV19 and J is TRBJ2-2; 7 bases align to TRBD1. This CDR3 region has 17 residues. V dropped 3 bases and J dropped 0; count of bases not matched to a gene: 7. The germline V gene has CDR1 LNHDA and CDR2 SQIVND (reference sequence). The CDR3 sequence: CASSILPGQSNTGELFF. CDR3 sequence (DNA): TGTGCCAGTAGTATTCTGCCGGGACAGTCGAACACCGGGGAGCTGTTTTTT.

This chain uses TRBV6-1 with TRBJ1-2; 9 bases fit TRBD1. This CDR3 comprises 15 residues. The germline V gene encodes CDR1 MNHNS and CDR2 SASEGT. V lost 0 bases, J lost 7 bases, and 6 bases stayed unmatched. CDR3 amino acids: CASSEAGQGRSGYTF. The CDR3 DNA reads as TGTGCCAGCAGTGAAGCTGGACAGGGGAGGAGTGGCTACACCTTC.

This clone was recorded once. J is TRBJ2-5 and V is TRBV28, with 7 nucleotides matching TRBD1. There are 16 residues in the CDR3. Germline V lookup: CDR1 MDHEN, CDR2 SYDVKM. Losses at the gene ends were 4 bases for V and 5 bases for J; bases not matched to a gene: 13. CDR3 protein: CASSSTPRTGSETQYF. The CDR3 DNA follows: TGTGCCAGCAGTTCTACCCCCCGGACAGGTTCGGAGACCCAGTACTTC.

The CDR3 loop is CAGTSGGSSYEQYF. The CDR3 DNA sequence: TGTGCCGGGACGAGCGGGGGAAGCTCCTACGAGCAGTACTTC. The chain combines TRBV2 with TRBJ2-7; 8 nucleotides align to TRBD2. This CDR3 contains 14 residues. The ends lost 11 bases at V and 0 bases at J; junction bases unmatched: 9. CDR1 and CDR2 from the germline V gene are SNHLY and FYNNEI.

This clone was seen just once. The chain employs TRBV19 and TRBJ1-1; TRBD1 is a possible D gene (6 bases). CDR1 and CDR2 (germline): LNHDA, SQIVND (reference sequence). The CDR3 is 14 amino acids. The ends were cut back, 3 bases at V and 4 bases at J, with 12 bases in the middle. The CDR3 region is CASSITGLGTEAFF. The CDR3 coding sequence is TGTGCCAGTAGTATCACAGGGTTGGGCACTGAAGCTTTCTTT. Complete variable domain (other parts from reference TRBV19 and TRBJ1-1): DGGITQSPKYLFRKEGQNVTLSCEQNLNHDAMYWYRQDPGQGLRLIYYSQIVNDFQKGDIAEGYSVSREKKESFPLTVTSAQKNPTAFYLCASSITGLGTEAFFGQGTRLTVV.

V gene TRBV11-2 combines with J gene TRBJ1-1; possible D gene TRBD1, 5 bases. Germline CDR1 and CDR2: SGHAT and FQNNGV. Deletions cut 1 base from V and 0 bases from J, with 9 bases between. This CDR3 has 15 amino acids. The CDR3 nucleotides are TGTGCCAGCAGCTTAGTCGCAGGGATGAACACTGAAGCTTTCTTT. Translating gives CASSLVAGMNTEAFF.

The chain couples TRBV10-3 to TRBJ1-3, with 8 nucleotides matching TRBD1. Germline V gives CDR1 ENHRY, CDR2 SYGVKD. J lost 0 bases, V lost 11 bases, and 12 bases had no gene match. The CDR3 extends over 16 amino acids. CDR3 coding DNA: TGTGCCTCGAGGGACAGGTGGCTCTTCTCTGGAAACACCATATATTTT. Protein product: CASRDRWLFSGNTIYF.

The V and J genes are TRBV6-1 and TRBJ2-5, with 9 bases aligning to TRBD1. Unmatched junction bases numbered 17, after V lost 2 bases and J lost 4 bases. This CDR3 comprises 19 residues. Per the germline V gene, CDR1 is MNHNS and CDR2 is SASEGT. The CDR3 spells CASSEMGGGHRGPRETQYF. The CDR3 DNA follows: TGTGCCAGCAGTGAAATGGGCGGTGGTCACAGGGGGCCTAGAGAGACCCAGTACTTC.

The chain links TRBV4-1 to TRBJ2-3, with 8 bases lining up with TRBD2. V was pared by 1 base and J by 5 bases, with 8 bases of the junction left unmatched. The CDR3 sequence is 16 residues long. CDR1 is MGHRA and CDR2 is YSYEKL in the germline V gene. As DNA, the CDR3 is TGCGCCAGCAGCCAAGTTAAGCGGGGGCGGGGAGATACGCAGTATTTT. Residues: CASSQVKRGRGDTQYF.

The chain recombines TRBV3-1 (or the pseudogene TRBV3-2) with TRBJ2-2; D possibly corresponds to TRBD2 (5 bases). The CDR3 is 14 residues long. The germline V gene has CDR1 LGHDT and CDR2 YNNKEL (reference sequence). The germline V and J ends were trimmed by 3 bases and 7 bases, with 12 bases remaining between them. CDR3 sequence: CASSQLLGFGELFF. CDR3 bases: TGTGCCAGCAGCCAGCTACTAGGATTCGGGGAGCTGTTTTTT.

This rearrangement joins TRBV12-3 or TRBV12-4 to TRBJ1-1, with 7 bases matching TRBD1. The CDR3 sequence is 11 residues long. The V gene end was trimmed by 6 bases and the J gene end by 5 bases; junction bases not matched to a gene: 0. CDR3 DNA sequence: TGTGCCAGCAGCAGGGGGACTGAAGCTTTCTTT. Translating gives CASSRGTEAFF.

The V gene is TRBV7-2, the J gene TRBJ2-7; 15 bases match TRBD2. Germline V gives CDR1 SGHTA, CDR2 FQGNSA. The CDR3 sequence is 19 residues long. V lost 3 bases, J lost 7 bases, and 16 bases stayed unmatched. CDR3 sequence: CASSFSVRTSGGALGEQYF. CDR3 bases: TGTGCCAGCAGCTTTTCGGTCCGGACTAGCGGGGGGGCATTAGGAGAGCAGTACTTC. The full variable domain, its missing parts supplied by reference TRBV7-2 and TRBJ2-7, is GAGVSQSPSNKVTEKGKDVELRCDPISGHTALYWYRQSLGQGLEFLIYFQGNSAPDKSGLPSDRFSAERTGGSVSTLTIQRTQQEDSAVYLCASSFSVRTSGGALGEQYFGPGTRLTVT.

This clone was counted a single time. Other DNA sequences in the same sample also yield this CDR3. The V call is TRBV5-1, the J call TRBJ1-1; no firm D call. This CDR3 has 13 amino acids. Per the germline V gene, CDR1 is SGHRS and CDR2 is YFSETQ. The V end lost 1 base, the J end lost 1 base, and 5 bases lay between the germline ends. For the CDR3, the DNA is TGCGCCAGCAGCTTGCGGGGGAACACTGAAGCTTTCTTT. This translates into CASSLRGNTEAFF.

The CDR3 sequence is CASSHRQGDQPQHF. Written as DNA, the CDR3 is TGTGCCAGCAGTCATAGACAGGGTGATCAGCCCCAGCATTTT. The genes are TRBV6-5 and TRBJ1-5; 7 bases fit TRBD1. V gave up 5 bases and J gave up 5 bases; unmatched junction bases: 6. The CDR3 is 14 amino acids. Germline V CDR1 and CDR2: MNHEY, SVGAGI.

V gene TRBV18 combines with J gene TRBJ2-5; a possible D gene is TRBD2 (5 bases). This CDR3 is built from 16 residues. CDR1 is KGHSH and CDR2 is LQKENI in the germline V gene. V lost 3 bases and J lost 0, with 14 bases in between. CDR3 nucleotides: TGTGCCAGCTCACCTCTTGAGGGATCGTACCAAGAGACCCAGTACTTC. Protein product: CASSPLEGSYQETQYF. The variable domain in full, completed from reference TRBV18 and TRBJ2-5, reads NAGVMQNPRHLVRRRGQEARLRCSPMKGHSHVYWYRQLPEEGLKFMVYLQKENIIDESGMPKERFSAEFPKEGPSILRIQQVVRGDSAAYFCASSPLEGSYQETQYFGPGTRLLVL.

This rearrangement joins TRBV6-5 to TRBJ1-5; no definite D call. This CDR3 comprises 15 residues. Germline V gene data show CDR1 as MNHEY and CDR2 as SVGAGI. Trimming shortened V by 5 bases and J by 6 bases, and 17 bases separated the two germline ends. In DNA form, the CDR3 reads TGTGCCAGCAGTACCCGCCAACCCGAGGGTCAGCCCCAGCATTTT. This translates into CASSTRQPEGQPQHF.

This clone was seen more than once but under ten times. The chain couples TRBV28 to TRBJ2-7; tentative D call: TRBD1 (5 bases). Trimming took off 6 bases at V and 2 bases at J, with 14 bases between the two ends. In germline, CDR1 is MDHEN, CDR2 SYDVKM. This CDR3 is 14 amino acids long. Here the CDR3 DNA reads TGTGCCAGCAGCGGAATAGACAGTGCCTACGAGCAGTACTTC. Translated, it gives CASSGIDSAYEQYF.

The chain has TRBV6-6 and TRBJ1-5; TRBD1 is a possible D gene (5 bases). V was cut by 5 bases and J by 7 bases, with 15 bases left in between. CDR3 length equals 14 residues. The V gene's germline CDR1 is MNHNY and CDR2 SVGAGI (reference sequence). In nucleotides, the CDR3 is TGTGCCAGCAGTGCCCGGAAGGGGCCGCAGCCCCAGCATTTT. Amino acids: CASSARKGPQPQHF.

V usage is TRBV4-1 and J usage is TRBJ1-2; maybe TRBD1 (5 bases). In germline, CDR1 is MGHRA, CDR2 YSYEKL. V lost 0 bases, J lost 4 bases, and 18 bases lay in between. The CDR3 is 17 residues long. The CDR3 reads CASSQDIGGRAGYGYTF. The CDR3 bases are TGCGCCAGCAGCCAAGATATCGGGGGTAGGGCCGGCTATGGCTACACCTTC.

V is TRBV6-1 and J is TRBJ1-4; 7 nucleotides agree with TRBD1. CDR1 is MNHNS and CDR2 is SASEGT in the germline V gene. After removal of 1 base from V and 3 bases from J, the junction contained 2 bases not matched to a gene. This CDR3 comprises 15 residues. This CDR3 is CASSEGGTANEKLFF. The CDR3 coding sequence is TGTGCCAGCAGTGAAGGTGGGACAGCTAATGAAAAACTGTTTTTT.